This is a list of T cell receptor beta chains from one sample in a study of blood T cell repertoires in COVID-19. Method: immunoSEQ multiplex PCR; TCRdb's copy keeps in-frame clones and lacks some. The data show a few hundred thousand clones, around 80% seen once. Sequenced input: peripheral blood. These receptors came from a woman aged 18-29 years with acute or convalescent COVID-19. Both conserved end residues are part of each CDR3. D genes are given only for firm matches. Size tells how often a clone was seen (once, few, many) or the class of an expanded clone, and some rows leave it out.

>TRBV4-3|TRBD1|.|TRBJ1-6|18
CASSRERTGSSYNSPLHF
TGCGCCAGCAGCCGAGAACGGACAGGGAGCTCCTATAATTCACCCCTCCACTTT
>TRBV27|.|.|TRBJ2-7|16
CASSLLPGHATYEQYF
TGTGCCAGCAGCCTGCTCCCGGGACACGCTACTTACGAGCAGTACTTC
>TRBV10-3|.|.|TRBJ2-3|13
CAIRGGGTDTQYF
TGTGCCATCAGAGGGGGTGGAACAGATACGCAGTATTTT
>TRBV4-3|TRBD2|.|TRBJ2-7|14
CASSHILAAYEQYF
TGCGCCAGCAGCCACATACTAGCGGCCTACGAGCAGTACTTC
>TRBV5-1|TRBD2|once|TRBJ2-5|15
CASSLLAGALETQYF
TGCGCCAGCAGTTTACTAGCGGGAGCGTTGGAGACCCAGTACTTC
>TRBV4-3|.|few|TRBJ2-2|17
CASSQEPRDINTGELFF
TGCGCCAGCAGCCAGGAGCCCCGGGACATAAACACCGGGGAGCTGTTTTTT
>TRBV28|TRBD2|.|TRBJ2-1|16
CASSLPTSGSYNEQFF
TGTGCCAGCAGTTTACCCACTAGCGGTTCCTACAATGAGCAGTTCTTC
>TRBV28|.|.|TRBJ1-5|14
CASSSTTGSQPQHF
TGTGCCAGCAGCTCCACGACAGGTTCTCAGCCCCAGCATTTT
>TRBV6-5|.|many|TRBJ2-1|15
CASRRDLNTYNEQFF
TGTGCCAGCAGACGGGACTTGAACACCTACAATGAGCAGTTCTTC
>TRBV4-3|.|.|TRBJ1-6|16
CASSPSASSYNSPLHF
TGCGCCAGCAGCCCCTCTGCTAGCTCCTATAATTCACCCCTCCACTTT